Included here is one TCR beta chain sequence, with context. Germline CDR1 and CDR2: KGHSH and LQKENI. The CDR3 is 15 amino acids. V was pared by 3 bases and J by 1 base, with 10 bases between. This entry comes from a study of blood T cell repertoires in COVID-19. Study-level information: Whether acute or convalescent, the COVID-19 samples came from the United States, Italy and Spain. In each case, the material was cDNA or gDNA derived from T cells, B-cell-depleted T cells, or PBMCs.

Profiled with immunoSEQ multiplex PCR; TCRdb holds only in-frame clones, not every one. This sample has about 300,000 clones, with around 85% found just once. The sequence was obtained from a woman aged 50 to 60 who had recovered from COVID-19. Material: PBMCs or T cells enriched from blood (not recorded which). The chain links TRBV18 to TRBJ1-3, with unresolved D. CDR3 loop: CASSPGQESGNTIYF. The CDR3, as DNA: TGTGCCAGCTCACCGGGTCAGGAATCTGGAAACACCATATATTTT.